The clone carrying this T cell receptor beta chain was seen repeatedly, ten times or more. Its specificity is not known. Authors of the study amplified TCR beta CDR3 regions from RNA transcripts. Researchers ran a first-round RT-PCR on the TCR CDR3 using the HTBI primer set. TCRdb reprocessed the multiplex PCR reads via MiXCR and lists one record per CDR3 protein. The sample lists roughly 740,000 distinct CDR3 sequences, 16% seen once, with around 7.7% in the top ten. This sample stems from a study of T cells in Graves' hyperthyroidism and ophthalmopathy. Broader study findings: Ophthalmopathy cases were set apart from stable hyperthyroidism by a 13 V-J model. Ophthalmopathy onset followed model prediction by a median about 6.5 months. Most clonotypes expanded in thyroid above 0.001 were likewise present in blood.

CDR1 is KGHSH and CDR2 is LQKENI in the germline V gene. Trimming removed 3 bases from V and 6 bases from J, with 13 bases in between. The CDR3 has 14 residues. Absence of ophthalmopathy progression within 18 months defined stable Graves' hyperthyroidism. The source of this sequence is a man aged 18 to 29 with Graves' hyperthyroidism. The chain employs TRBV18 and TRBJ2-3; no firm D call. The sample taken for sequencing was blood. The CDR3 DNA sequence: TGTGCCAGCTCACCGGAATATGGGCGGGATACGCAGTATTTT. It codes for CASSPEYGRDTQYF.